These 27 T cell receptor beta chains came from one sample sequenced in a study of blood T cells in healthy people across ages. A second PCR of 7 to 11 cycles used a sample-barcoded 5' primer and a J-beta primer mix. In TCRdb, the 5' RACE reads were re-called with MiXCR into one record per CDR3 protein. The sample shows approximately 1.5 million distinct CDR3 sequences, about 32% of them seen only once. Sequenced material: blood. These TCRs come from a woman in her twenties or thirties in good health.

A few counts support this clonotype. The chain recombines TRBV5-1 with TRBJ2-1; D remains unclear. Germline V gives CDR1 SGHRS, CDR2 YFSETQ. This CDR3 has 13 residues. With 7 bases removed from V and 7 bases from J, the gap between germline ends came to 15 bases. The CDR3 coding sequence is TGCGCCAGCTCCATTGAGGCCCTTAATGAGCAGTTCTTC. This sequence encodes CASSIEALNEQFF.

The chain is built from TRBV25-1 and TRBJ2-5; 7 bases line up with TRBD1. CDR3 length: 15 residues. V shed 5 bases and J 2 bases; nucleotides not matched to a gene: 8. The germline gives CDR1 MGHDK, CDR2 SYGVNS. The CDR3 loop reads CASSSPGTAQETQYF. The CDR3, as DNA: TGTGCCAGCAGTAGTCCCGGGACAGCGCAAGAGACCCAGTACTTC. The full variable domain, its missing parts supplied by reference TRBV25-1 and TRBJ2-5, is EADIYQTPRYLVIGTGKKITLECSQTMGHDKMYWYQQDPGMELHLIHYSYGVNSTEKGDLSSESTVSRIRTEHFPLTLESARPSHTSQYLCASSSPGTAQETQYFGPGTRLLVL.

The rearrangement joins TRBV9 to TRBJ1-5; TRBD1 matches at 8 bases. CDR1 and CDR2 from the germline V gene are SGDLS and YYNGEE. The CDR3 is 15 amino acids. After removal of 3 bases from V and 6 bases from J, the junction contained 8 bases not matched to a gene. The CDR3 loop is CASSAAGQGVQPQHF. CDR3 nucleotide sequence: TGTGCCAGCAGCGCCGCCGGACAGGGTGTTCAGCCCCAGCATTTT. The full variable domain, its missing parts supplied by reference TRBV9 and TRBJ1-5, is DSGVTQTPKHLITATGQRVTLRCSPRSGDLSVYWYQQSLDQGLQFLIQYYNGEERAKGNILERFSAQQFPDLHSELNLSSLELGDSALYFCASSAAGQGVQPQHFGDGTRLSIL.

This clonotype was recorded a few times. This sequence joins TRBV10-1 and TRBJ2-1, with D maybe TRBD2 (5 bases). The V end was cut by 3 bases, the J end by 0 bases, with 15 bases between. Germline lookup yields CDR1 WNHNN and CDR2 SYGVQD (reference sequence). The length of the CDR3 is 17 residues. The DNA for the CDR3 is TGCGCCAGCAGTGAATTGAGCGGCTATAGCTCCTACAATGAGCAGTTCTTC. Protein sequence: CASSELSGYSSYNEQFF.

J is TRBJ2-3 and V is TRBV9, with D unclear. Germline CDR1 is SGDLS and CDR2 is YYNGEE. V was cut by 10 bases and J by 6 bases, with 18 bases left in between. The CDR3 has 13 residues. The CDR3 sequence: CARGVRPSDTQYF. The DNA for the CDR3 is TGTGCCCGCGGCGTAAGGCCTTCGGATACGCAGTATTTT.

V usage is TRBV25-1 and J usage is TRBJ2-2; weak D call: TRBD2 (6 bases). Germline V lookup: CDR1 MGHDK, CDR2 SYGVNS. This CDR3 is 17 amino acids long. Trimming left V 0 bases short and J 3 bases short, with 14 bases between. The CDR3 here is CASSEYASGFYTGELFF. CDR3 nucleotide sequence: TGTGCCAGCAGTGAATACGCAAGCGGGTTCTACACCGGGGAGCTGTTTTTT.

This sequence joins TRBV30 and TRBJ1-1, with D perhaps matching TRBD1 (5 bases). CDR1 is GTSNPN, CDR2 SVGIG, per germline (reference sequence). V lost 0 bases and J 4 bases, leaving 9 bases between the germline ends. The CDR3 consists of 13 residues. CDR3 DNA sequence: TGTGCCTGGAGTGTACGCCAGGGCACTGAAGCTTTCTTT. Encoded protein: CAWSVRQGTEAFF.

The sample holds a few counts of this clonotype. The CDR3 is CASSPGGDKTQYF. In DNA form, the CDR3 reads TGTGCCAGCAGCCCAGGGGGCGACAAGACCCAGTACTTC. The chain carries TRBV7-9 and TRBJ2-5; 8 bases match TRBD1. J was trimmed by 6 bases and V by 5 bases; bases with no gene match: 5. CDR1 is SEHNR and CDR2 is FQNEAQ in the germline V gene (reference sequence). This CDR3 contains 13 residues.

The chain links TRBV18 to TRBJ1-1; D unresolved. The V gene's germline CDR1 is KGHSH and CDR2 LQKENI. Trimming pared 2 bases from V and 4 bases from J, leaving 5 bases between. The CDR3 totals 12 residues. CDR3 sequence reads: CASSPYGTEAFF. Here the CDR3 DNA reads TGTGCCAGCTCACCATATGGCACTGAAGCTTTCTTT.

The chain uses TRBV5-1 and TRBJ1-5, with TRBD1 as a possible D gene (5 bases). The germline V and J ends were trimmed by 5 bases and 1 base, with 13 bases remaining between them. The germline gives CDR1 SGHRS, CDR2 YFSETQ. The CDR3 is 15 amino acids. CDR3 DNA: TGCGCCAGCAGAAAGGGACCGGAAAGCAATCAGCCCCAGCATTTT. The encoded protein is CASRKGPESNQPQHF.

J is TRBJ1-2 and V is TRBV12-3 or TRBV12-4, with D hard to call. The CDR3 is 15 residues long. V was trimmed by 1 base and J by 10 bases, leaving 19 bases between them. The CDR3 is CASSLGVGSSADYTF. In DNA, the CDR3 is TGTGCCAGCAGTTTAGGGGTGGGCTCCTCCGCAGACTACACCTTC.

The count of this clonotype is one. The chain uses TRBV6-1 and TRBJ2-7; tentative D call: TRBD1 (6 bases). CDR1 and CDR2 from the germline V gene are MNHNS and SASEGT. Trimming shortened V by 6 bases and J by 3 bases, and 15 bases separated the two germline ends. This CDR3 has 14 amino acids. DNA for the CDR3: TGTGCCAGCAGAATGGACAGCTACAACTACGAGCAGTACTTC. It translates to CASRMDSYNYEQYF.

The J gene is TRBJ2-1, the V gene TRBV29-1; 7 nucleotides line up with TRBD2. V lost 8 bases and J lost 4; bases outside the gene matches: 8. In germline, CDR1 is SQVTM, CDR2 ANQGSEA. There are 13 residues in the CDR3. The CDR3 loop is CSRAIGRYNEQFF. The CDR3 nucleotides read TGCAGCAGGGCCATCGGGAGGTACAATGAGCAGTTCTTC.

The chain is built from TRBV5-6 and TRBJ2-1, with D unclear. The CDR3 is 12 residues long. Germline V gives CDR1 SGHDT, CDR2 YYEEEE. V was clipped by 6 bases and J by 6 bases, with 10 bases between them. This CDR3 reads CASNFGSNEQFF. The CDR3 nucleotides read TGTGCCAGCAACTTCGGATCCAATGAGCAGTTCTTC.

This clonotype showed up just a few times. This sequence joins TRBV6-6 and TRBJ2-7, with 10 bases aligning to TRBD1. Trimming removed 6 bases from V and 6 bases from J; junction bases left unmatched: 5. This CDR3 is built from 13 residues. Germline V gives CDR1 MNHNY, CDR2 SVGAGI (reference sequence). The CDR3 nucleotides read TGTGCCAGCAGAAGACAGGGGGCGGTCGAGCAGTACTTC. Protein: CASRRQGAVEQYF.

The V gene is TRBV20-1, the J gene TRBJ1-5, with no clear D. The CDR3 runs to 13 residues. Germline V gene sequence: CDR1 DFQATT, CDR2 SNEGSKA (reference sequence). Trimming took 3 bases from V and 5 from J, leaving 11 bases between them. This chain's CDR3 is CSASRQPYQPQHF. CDR3 DNA sequence: TGCAGTGCTAGCCGGCAGCCGTATCAGCCCCAGCATTTT.

This clonotype was detected ten times or more. The rearrangement links TRBV18 to TRBJ2-5; no reliable D call. The germline V gene has CDR1 KGHSH and CDR2 LQKENI. This CDR3 region has 14 residues. Trimming removed 0 bases at V and 4 bases at J, with 9 bases between. The CDR3 DNA follows: TGTGCCAGCTCACCACCGTCGGGTAGAGAGACCCAGTACTTC. Amino acid sequence: CASSPPSGRETQYF.

V is TRBV9 and J is TRBJ2-3, with TRBD1 as a possible D gene (6 bases). Trimming removed 4 bases from V and 1 base from J, with 16 bases in between. Looked up from germline, CDR1 is SGDLS and CDR2 is YYNGEE. The CDR3 spans 16 residues. CDR3 bases: TGTGCCAGCAGCACCCTGGGGGCTAGGGGCACAGATACGCAGTATTTT. This sequence encodes CASSTLGARGTDTQYF.

A word on this clonotype: Given a much more abundant clone one base away, this may be a read error. As DNA, the CDR3 is TGCGCCGGCAGCCAAGAGAGGCAGGGCAATCAGTACTTC. Residues: CAGSQERQGNQYF. The chain employs TRBV4-1 and TRBJ2-7, with D possibly being TRBD1 (5 bases). The CDR3 contains 13 residues. The V gene's germline CDR1 is MGHRA and CDR2 YSYEKL.

This clonotype turned up a few times. This rearrangement joins TRBV20-1 to TRBJ1-3, with no clear D. Germline V gives CDR1 DFQATT, CDR2 SNEGSKA (reference sequence). CDR3 length equals 14 residues. V lost 6 bases and J 3 bases, leaving 15 bases between the germline ends. The CDR3 bases are TGCAGTGCGACGGGCCTTTTGGGTGGAAACACCATATATTTT. It is translated as CSATGLLGGNTIYF.

A few counts support this clonotype. The V call is TRBV6-1, the J call TRBJ2-7; no reliable D call. Germline values: CDR1 MNHNS, CDR2 SASEGT. The CDR3 runs to 14 residues. V lost 0 bases to trimming and J lost 7 bases, with 13 bases between them. The CDR3: CASSEAWVTGEQYF. The DNA of the CDR3 is TGTGCCAGCAGTGAAGCATGGGTTACTGGGGAGCAGTACTTC.

This clonotype has more than one count but fewer than ten. V usage is TRBV13 and J usage is TRBJ2-3, with 7 bases that match TRBD1. Germline V gives CDR1 PRHDT, CDR2 FYEKMQ (reference sequence). After removal of 7 bases from V and 2 bases from J, the junction contained 9 bases not matched to a gene. The CDR3 contains 15 residues. CDR3 nucleotides: TGTGCCAGCACCCAAACCAGGGGGAACACAGATACGCAGTATTTT. This gives the protein CASTQTRGNTDTQYF.

V gene TRBV7-9 combines with J gene TRBJ2-1; D remains ambiguous. The CDR3 is made up of 16 amino acids. The ends were cut back, 5 bases at V and 2 bases at J, with 16 bases in the middle. Germline CDR1 reads SEHNR; CDR2 reads FQNEAQ (reference sequence). This CDR3 reads CASSPRTGSPYNEQFF. In DNA form, the CDR3 reads TGTGCCAGCAGCCCTAGAACTGGGTCCCCCTACAATGAGCAGTTCTTC.

This clonotype has at least ten counts. The chain combines TRBV2 with TRBJ2-7, with TRBD2 matching 13 bases. Germline V gives CDR1 SNHLY, CDR2 FYNNEI. J gave up 2 bases and V 6 bases, and 1 base lay outside the gene matches. The CDR3 is 14 amino acids. The CDR3 is CASRGLAGTYEQYF. As DNA, the CDR3 is TGTGCCAGCAGGGGACTAGCGGGGACCTACGAGCAGTACTTC.

The V call is TRBV25-1, the J call TRBJ2-7; 7 nucleotides align to TRBD1. This CDR3 is built from 14 residues. V trimming: 3 bases; J trimming: 5 bases; junction bases outside the gene matches: 7. Germline V gene lookup returns CDR1 MGHDK and CDR2 SYGVNS. CDR3 loop: CASSETGFQDEQYF. Here the CDR3 DNA reads TGTGCCAGCAGTGAGACAGGGTTTCAGGACGAGCAGTACTTC.

This clonotype was recorded at least ten times. V usage is TRBV9 and J usage is TRBJ1-2, with 10 bases identical to TRBD1. Germline V lookup: CDR1 SGDLS, CDR2 YYNGEE. The CDR3 spans 17 residues. The trim removed 3 bases at V and 4 bases at J, leaving 12 bases unmatched. The DNA of the CDR3 is TGTGCCAGCAGCGAACTCCCGGGACAGGGGCGGAGCTATGGCTACACCTTC. Its protein is CASSELPGQGRSYGYTF.

The chain joins TRBV15 to TRBJ2-5, with 9 nucleotides matching TRBD1. Germline CDR1 and CDR2: LNHNV and YYDKDF (reference sequence). The CDR3 totals 15 residues. Germline trimming cut 1 base from V and 4 bases from J; bases unmatched to any gene: 4. The CDR3 region has the DNA TGTGCCACCAGCAGAGGAGGGACAGGGAGAGAGACCCAGTACTTC. Amino acid sequence: CATSRGGTGRETQYF.